The T cell receptor beta chain under discussion was sequenced for a study of blood T cell repertoires in COVID-19. Study-level information: Collection of acute and convalescent COVID-19 samples took place in the United States, Italy and Spain.

TCRdb's table, derived via immunoSEQ multiplex PCR, lists solely in-frame clones and lacks some. The sample shows about 170,000 clones, approximately 80% of them seen only once. With 0 bases clipped from V and 4 bases from J, the junction kept 5 bases outside the gene matches. Per germline, CDR1 SGDLS and CDR2 YYNGEE. The CDR3 has 15 amino acids. This sequence joins TRBV9 and TRBJ1-2; 8 bases map to TRBD1. Sample: PBMCs or T cells enriched from blood (not recorded which). The source of this sequence is a man between 45 and 60 years old who had recovered from COVID-19. The CDR3 DNA reads TGTGCCAGCAGCGTAGGTCCTACAGGGGGCTATGGCTACACCTTC. This codes for CASSVGPTGGYGYTF.